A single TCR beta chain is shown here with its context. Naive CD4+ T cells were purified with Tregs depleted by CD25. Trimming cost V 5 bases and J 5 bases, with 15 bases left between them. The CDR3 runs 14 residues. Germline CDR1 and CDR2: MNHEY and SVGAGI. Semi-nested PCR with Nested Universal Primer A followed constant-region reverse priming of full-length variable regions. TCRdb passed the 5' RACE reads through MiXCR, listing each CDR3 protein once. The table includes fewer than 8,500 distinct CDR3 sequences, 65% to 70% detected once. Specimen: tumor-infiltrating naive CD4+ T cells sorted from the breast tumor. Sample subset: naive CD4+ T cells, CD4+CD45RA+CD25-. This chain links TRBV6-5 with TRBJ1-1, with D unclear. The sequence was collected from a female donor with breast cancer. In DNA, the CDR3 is TGTGCCAGCAGTCCTGGCTTACGGGATACTGAAGCTTTCTTT. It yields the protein CASSPGLRDTEAFF.